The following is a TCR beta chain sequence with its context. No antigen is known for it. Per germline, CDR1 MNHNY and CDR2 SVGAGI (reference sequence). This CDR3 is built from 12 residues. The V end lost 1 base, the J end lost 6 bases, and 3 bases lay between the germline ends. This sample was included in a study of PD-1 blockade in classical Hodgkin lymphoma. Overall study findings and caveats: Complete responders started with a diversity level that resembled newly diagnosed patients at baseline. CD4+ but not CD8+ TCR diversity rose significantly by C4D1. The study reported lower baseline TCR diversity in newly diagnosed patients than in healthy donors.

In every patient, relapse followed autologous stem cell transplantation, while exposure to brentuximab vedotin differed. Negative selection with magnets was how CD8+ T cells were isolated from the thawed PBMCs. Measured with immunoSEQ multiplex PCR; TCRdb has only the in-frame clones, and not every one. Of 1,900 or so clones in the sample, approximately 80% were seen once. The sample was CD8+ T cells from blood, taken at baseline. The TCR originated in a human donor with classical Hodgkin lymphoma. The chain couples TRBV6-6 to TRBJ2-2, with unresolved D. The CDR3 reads CASSYWAGELFF. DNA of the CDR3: TGTGCCAGCAGTTACTGGGCCGGGGAGCTGTTTTTT.